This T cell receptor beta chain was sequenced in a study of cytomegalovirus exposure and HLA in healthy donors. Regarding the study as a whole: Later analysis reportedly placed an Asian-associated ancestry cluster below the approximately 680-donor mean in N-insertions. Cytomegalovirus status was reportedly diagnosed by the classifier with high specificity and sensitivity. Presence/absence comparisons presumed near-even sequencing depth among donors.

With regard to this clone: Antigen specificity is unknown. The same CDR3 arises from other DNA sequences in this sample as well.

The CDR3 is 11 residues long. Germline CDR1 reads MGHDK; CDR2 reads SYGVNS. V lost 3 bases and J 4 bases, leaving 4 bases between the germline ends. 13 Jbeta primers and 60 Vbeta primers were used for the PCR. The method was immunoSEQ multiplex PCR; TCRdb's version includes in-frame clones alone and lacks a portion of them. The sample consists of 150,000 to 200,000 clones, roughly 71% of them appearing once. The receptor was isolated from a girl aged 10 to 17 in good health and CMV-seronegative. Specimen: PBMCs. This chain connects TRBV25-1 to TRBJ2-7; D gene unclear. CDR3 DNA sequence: TGTGCCAGCAGTGACAGTTACGAGCAGTACTTC. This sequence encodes CASSDSYEQYF.